This T cell receptor beta chain was found in a study of beta chain features in type 1 diabetes. There are a few counts of this clone. The CDR3 covers 16 residues. From germline, CDR1 is SGHTA and CDR2 FQGNSA. Losses at the gene ends were 5 bases for V and 5 bases for J; bases not matched to a gene: 8. The entirety of the isolated RNA underwent reverse transcription, so expressed TCRB transcripts were sequenced. Some clones are missing from TCRdb's copy, which holds only in-frame ones; the method was immunoSEQ multiplex PCR. This sample has 250,000 to 350,000 clones, with around 13% found just once. The gene calls are TRBV7-2 and TRBJ2-2, with TRBD2 matching over 10 bases. The sequenced sample was central memory CD4+ T cells from blood. The TCR originated in a man aged 30-40 years in good health. CDR3 sequence: CASSPQLAGKTGELFF. The CDR3 DNA follows: TGTGCCAGCAGCCCTCAACTAGCGGGAAAAACCGGGGAGCTGTTTTTT.